The 18 T cell receptor beta chains reported below all come from one sample, sequenced in a study of T cells after yellow fever vaccination. In TCRdb, the 5' RACE reads were re-called with MiXCR into one record per CDR3 protein. The table includes about 74,000 distinct CDR3 sequences, about 6.6% detected once. Sequenced here: CD8+ T cells sorted from PBMCs, sampled roughly 5 days after the first yellow fever vaccination. The receptor source for this set is a man aged 18 to 30 who received the YFV17D yellow fever vaccine.

V gene TRBV6-1 combines with J gene TRBJ1-5, with D possibly TRBD1 on 6 matching bases. The CDR3 is 16 amino acids. V dropped 10 bases and J dropped 9 bases, with 28 bases sitting between them. Germline V gives CDR1 MNHNS, CDR2 SASEGT. CDR3 in amino acids: CATRRPKGQGQGPQHF. CDR3 DNA sequence: TGTGCCACCCGGAGACCGAAGGGGCAGGGGCAAGGGCCCCAGCATTTT.

The chain has TRBV4-2 and TRBJ2-1; D not certain. Germline-derived CDR1 and CDR2 are LGHNA and YNFKEQ. V lost 1 base, J lost 8 bases, and 6 bases lay in between. The CDR3 is 12 residues long. CDR3 coding DNA: TGTGCCAGCAGCCAAGTAGAGGATGAGCAGTTCTTC. This encodes CASSQVEDEQFF.

In its sample, this clonotype was seen a few times. The chain combines TRBV6-2 or TRBV6-3 with TRBJ2-7, with 7 bases that match TRBD1. The germline V gene has CDR1 MNHEY and CDR2 SVGEGT. This CDR3 is 13 amino acids long. The V and J ends lost 10 bases and 3 bases, in that order; junction bases with no gene match: 9. CDR3 amino acids: CATQPGQFYEQYF. CDR3 nucleotide sequence: TGTGCCACACAACCGGGACAGTTCTACGAGCAGTACTTC.

This clonotype was detected a few times. At one end the junction does not follow the germline gene, possibly because of a read error. V gene TRBV7-7 combines with J gene TRBJ2-1; 9 bases fit TRBD2. The CDR3 has 15 residues. Germline CDR1 reads SSHAT; CDR2 reads FNYEAQ (reference sequence). DNA of the CDR3: TGTGCTAGCAGCCCCGCGGGACTAGCCGTCGATGAGCAGTTCTTC. Translating it yields CASSPAGLAVDEQFF.

In the case of this clonotype: This may be a read error, as it is one base from a much larger clone. The rearrangement links TRBV7-9 to TRBJ2-1; D is unclear. Trimming removed 5 bases at V and 2 bases at J, with 1 base between. The CDR3 is 11 amino acids. From germline, CDR1 is SEHNR and CDR2 FQNEAQ (reference sequence). CDR3 nucleotide sequence: TGTGCCAGCAGCCCCTACAATGAGCAGTTCTTC. Protein product: CASSPYNEQFF.

A few counts support this clonotype. This sequence joins TRBV4-1 and TRBJ2-7; D not certain. CDR1 and CDR2 (germline): MGHRA, YSYEKL. CDR3 length: 15 amino acids. Deletions cut 6 bases from V and 0 bases from J, with 15 bases between. The CDR3 coding sequence is TGCGCCAGCAGTCCTCGGTCGGAGAGCTCCTACGAGCAGTACTTC. It translates to CASSPRSESSYEQYF.

There are many counts of this clonotype. This chain joins TRBV6-2 or TRBV6-3 and TRBJ1-1; D gene uncertain. The CDR3 is 11 residues long. V was cut by 1 base and J by 5 bases, with 2 bases left in between. Germline loops: CDR1 MNHEY, CDR2 SVGEGT. For the CDR3, the DNA is TGTGCCAGCAGTTACTATACTGAAGCTTTCTTT. This translates into CASSYYTEAFF.

Of note for this clonotype: Given a much more abundant clone one base away, this may be a read error. J is TRBJ2-7 and V is TRBV12-5, with TRBD1 matching over 11 bases. The trim removed 5 bases at V and 9 bases at J, leaving 9 bases unmatched. This CDR3 has 14 residues. The germline CDR1 and CDR2 sequences are LGHNT and FRNRAP. CDR3 sequence (DNA): TGTGCTAGTGGTCAAGGACAGGGGGCGGACGGGCAGTACTTC. Protein: CASGQGQGADGQYF. The full variable domain, its missing parts supplied by reference TRBV12-5 and TRBJ2-7, is DARVTQTPRHKVTEMGQEVTMRCQPILGHNTVFWYRQTMMQGLELLAYFRNRAPLDDSGMPKDRFSAEMPDATLATLKIQPSEPRDSAVYFCASGQGQGADGQYFGPGTRLTVT.

This rearrangement joins TRBV3-1 to TRBJ1-1; D gene ambiguous. The CDR3 consists of 14 residues. The germline V gene encodes CDR1 LGHDT and CDR2 YNNKEL (reference sequence). Trimming left V 2 bases short and J 5 bases short, with 12 bases between. This CDR3 is CASSQTYGRTEAFF. The DNA for the CDR3 is TGTGCCAGCAGCCAAACCTACGGTAGGACTGAAGCTTTCTTT. Full variable domain (remainder filled in from reference TRBV3-1 and TRBJ1-1): DTAVSQTPKYLVTQMGNDKSIKCEQNLGHDTMYWYKQDSKKFLKIMFSYNNKELIINETVPNRFSPKSPDKAHLNLHINSLELGDSAVYFCASSQTYGRTEAFFGQGTRLTVV.

This clonotype showed up just a few times. This chain joins TRBV4-2 and TRBJ2-1; no reliable D call. Trimming took 1 base from V and 8 from J, leaving 6 bases between them. Germline V gives CDR1 LGHNA, CDR2 YNFKEQ. The CDR3 loop spans 12 amino acids. CDR3 bases: TGTGCCAGCAGCCAAGGGTGGGATGAGCAGTTCTTC. This gives the protein CASSQGWDEQFF.

The chain links TRBV7-9 to TRBJ2-7, with 7 bases lining up with TRBD2. Germline V gene lookup returns CDR1 SEHNR and CDR2 FQNEAQ (reference sequence). The V and J ends lost 5 bases and 3 bases, in that order; junction bases with no gene match: 4. The CDR3 loop spans 13 amino acids. This chain's CDR3 is CASSRGVDYEQYV. The CDR3 region has the DNA TGTGCCAGCAGCCGGGGGGTCGACTACGAGCAGTACGTC.

The V call is TRBV7-9, the J call TRBJ1-5; D is uncertain. The V end lost 0 bases, the J end lost 7 bases, and 4 bases lay between the germline ends. The CDR3 length is 12 residues. The germline V gene encodes CDR1 SEHNR and CDR2 FQNEAQ (reference sequence). The CDR3 is CASSLADQPQHF. DNA for the CDR3: TGTGCCAGCAGCTTAGCTGACCAGCCCCAGCATTTT.

V usage is TRBV24-1 and J usage is TRBJ2-5; possibly TRBD1 for D (5 bases). CDR1 KGHDR and CDR2 SFDVKD come from the germline V gene. V lost 2 bases to trimming and J lost 1 base, with 13 bases between them. The CDR3 is 16 residues long. The CDR3 nucleotides read TGTGCCACCAGTGATTATGTGGGGCCGCGCCAAGAGACCCAGTACTTC. Amino acid sequence: CATSDYVGPRQETQYF.

This clonotype was detected a few times. The rearrangement uses TRBV12-3 or TRBV12-4 and TRBJ1-4, with D possibly matching TRBD1 (5 bases). The CDR3 spans 15 residues. Trimming removed 5 bases at V and 3 bases at J, with 13 bases between. Here the CDR3 DNA reads TGTGCCAGCAGTAATGGACAAGGGTCTAATGAAAAACTGTTTTTT. Translation gives CASSNGQGSNEKLFF.

V is TRBV6-1 and J is TRBJ2-7; D gene ambiguous. The CDR3 runs to 13 residues. V shed 4 bases and J shed 0 bases, with 7 bases lying between them. From germline, CDR1 is MNHNS and CDR2 SASEGT. The CDR3: CASSGADSYEQYF. The CDR3 region has the DNA TGTGCCAGCAGTGGGGCCGACTCCTACGAGCAGTACTTC.

Ten or more counts support this clonotype. The chain couples TRBV27 to TRBJ2-7; no reliable D call. The CDR3 has 13 residues. Germline-derived CDR1 and CDR2 are MNHEY and SMNVEV (reference sequence). The V gene lost 6 bases and the J gene lost 0 bases, with 9 bases spanning the gap. The CDR3 nucleotides read TGTGCCAGCAGGGCCTACCCCTCCTACGAGCAGTACTTC. Its translation is CASRAYPSYEQYF.

This sequence joins TRBV4-1 and TRBJ2-3; maybe TRBD2 (5 bases). The CDR3 has 15 residues. The germline gives CDR1 MGHRA, CDR2 YSYEKL. Trimming removed 3 bases at V and 0 bases at J, with 10 bases between. The CDR3 reads CASSQTGSSTDTQYF. CDR3 in DNA: TGCGCCAGCAGCCAGACGGGGTCTAGCACAGATACGCAGTATTTT.

This clonotype showed up just a few times. The chain joins TRBV5-6 to TRBJ1-5; maybe TRBD1 (6 bases). The CDR3 has 14 amino acids. Trimming removed 2 bases at V and 4 bases at J, with 10 bases between. Germline V gene lookup returns CDR1 SGHDT and CDR2 YYEEEE. For the CDR3, the DNA is TGTGCCAGCAGCTTACAGGGTTGGAATCAGCCCCAGCATTTT. This codes for CASSLQGWNQPQHF.